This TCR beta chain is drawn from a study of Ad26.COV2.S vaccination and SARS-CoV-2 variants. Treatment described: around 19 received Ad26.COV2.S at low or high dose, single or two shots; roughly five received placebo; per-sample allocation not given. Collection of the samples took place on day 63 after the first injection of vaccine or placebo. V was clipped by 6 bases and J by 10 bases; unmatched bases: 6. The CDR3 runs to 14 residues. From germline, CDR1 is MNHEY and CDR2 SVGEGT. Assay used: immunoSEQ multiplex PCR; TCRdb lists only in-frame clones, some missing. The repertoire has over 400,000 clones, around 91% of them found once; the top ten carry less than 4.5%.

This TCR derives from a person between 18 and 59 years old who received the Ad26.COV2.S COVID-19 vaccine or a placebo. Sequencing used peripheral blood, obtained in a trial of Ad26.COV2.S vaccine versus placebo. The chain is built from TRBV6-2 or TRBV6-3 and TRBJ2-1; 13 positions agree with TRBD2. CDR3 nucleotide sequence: TGTGCCAGCAGACCTGGACTAGCGGGGGTCGAGCAGTTCTTC. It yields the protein CASRPGLAGVEQFF.